These 6 T cell receptor beta chains originate from one sample sequenced in a study of cytomegalovirus exposure and HLA in healthy donors. The repertoire was sequenced with immunoSEQ multiplex PCR; TCRdb's copy has only in-frame clones and lacks some. This table has around 350,000 clones, roughly 89% appearing once. The material sequenced was PBMCs. These receptors all stem from a woman aged 18-29 years in good health and CMV-seronegative.

V and J are TRBV27 and TRBJ1-1; 8 bases agree with TRBD1. J lost 0 bases, V lost 7 bases, and 4 bases had no gene match. This CDR3 is 14 amino acids long. The germline V gene encodes CDR1 MNHEY and CDR2 SMNVEV (reference sequence). In DNA, the CDR3 is TGTGCCAGCAAGGAACAGGGGGTGAACACTGAAGCTTTCTTT. Its translation: CASKEQGVNTEAFF.

This rearrangement joins TRBV7-2 to TRBJ2-7; a possible D gene is TRBD2 (6 bases). The CDR3 runs 15 residues. Between the trimmed V and J ends, which lost 7 bases and 4 bases, there was a span of 20 bases. Germline V gives CDR1 SGHTA, CDR2 FQGNSA. The CDR3 sequence: CASNYRDFPTYEQYF. CDR3 DNA: TGTGCCAGCAACTACCGGGACTTCCCGACATACGAGCAGTACTTC.

The J gene is TRBJ2-3, the V gene TRBV4-2, with D possibly matching TRBD1 (6 bases). Trimming stripped 0 bases from V and 5 bases from J, with 15 bases between. The V gene's germline CDR1 is LGHNA and CDR2 YNFKEQ. This CDR3 has 16 amino acids. The CDR3 DNA sequence: TGTGCCAGCAGCCAAGAATTGGCAGGGGTACAAGATACGCAGTATTTT. This codes for CASSQELAGVQDTQYF.

V is TRBV7-9 and J is TRBJ2-7; TRBD1 agrees at 12 bases. CDR3 length: 16 residues. V was pared by 5 bases and J by 4 bases, with 9 bases of the junction left unmatched. The germline V gene encodes CDR1 SEHNR and CDR2 FQNEAQ (reference sequence). CDR3 sequence reads: CASSQVGTGGWYEQYF. The CDR3 DNA sequence: TGTGCCAGCAGCCAGGTCGGGACAGGGGGCTGGTACGAGCAGTACTTC.

CDR3 nucleotide sequence: TGTGCCAGTAGTATCCTCGGGAACACCGGGGAGCTGTTTTTT. Amino acid sequence: CASSILGNTGELFF. This chain joins TRBV19 and TRBJ2-2; unclear D gene. The CDR3 has 14 residues. With 3 bases removed from V and 1 base from J, the gap between germline ends came to 6 bases. CDR1 LNHDA and CDR2 SQIVND come from the germline V gene (reference sequence). Drawing the rest from reference TRBV19 and TRBJ2-2, the complete variable domain is DGGITQSPKYLFRKEGQNVTLSCEQNLNHDAMYWYRQDPGQGLRLIYYSQIVNDFQKGDIAEGYSVSREKKESFPLTVTSAQKNPTAFYLCASSILGNTGELFFGEGSRLTVL.

The chain uses TRBV2 and TRBJ2-3; the match to TRBD1 covers 7 bases. Looked up from germline, CDR1 is SNHLY and CDR2 is FYNNEI. The V gene end was trimmed by 9 bases and the J gene end by 2 bases; junction bases not matched to a gene: 5. This CDR3 is built from 13 residues. The CDR3 sequence: CASRQGITDTQYF. CDR3 in DNA: TGTGCCAGTCGACAGGGAATCACAGATACGCAGTATTTT. Looking up the rest from reference TRBV2 and TRBJ2-3 gives the full variable domain: EPEVTQTPSHQVTQMGQEVILRCVPISNHLYFYWYRQILGQKVEFLVSFYNNEISEKSEIFDDQFSVERPDGSNFTLKIRSTKLEDSAMYFCASRQGITDTQYFGPGTRLTVL.